The T cell receptor beta chain described here comes from a study of CD8+CD57+ T cells in acquired aplastic anemia. Study in general: CD4+ and CD8+ cells, once sorted, gave DNA averaging roughly 3.4 ug.

CD8+CD57+ cell expansion had been shown by flow cytometry in patients chosen for sequencing. Broader study findings: Between patients and controls, around 31 CD8+ CDR3 sequences were found in common. No significant patient-versus-control difference appeared in CD8+ Simpson's diversity.

The template for TCR beta VDJ and CDR3 sequence profiling was genomic DNA. MiXCR was run by TCRdb on the reads, yielding one entry per CDR3 protein. The data show approximately 200,000 distinct CDR3 sequences, with roughly 45% seen just once and about 20% held by the top ten. This clonotype was seen at least ten times. What it recognizes is unknown. CDR3 length equals 14 residues. The V and J ends lost 1 base and 6 bases respectively, with 10 bases between them. Germline V gives CDR1 LNHDA, CDR2 SQIVND (reference sequence). The source is a human donor with aplastic anemia. Material: sorted CD4+, CD8+, or CD8+CD57+ T cells (not recorded which) from PBMCs. The chain is built from TRBV19 and TRBJ2-1; weak D call: TRBD1 (5 bases). Here the CDR3 DNA reads TGTGCCAGTAGTATAGCAAGGGGCCCCAATGAGCAGTTCTTC. It codes for CASSIARGPNEQFF.